What follows describes a single T cell receptor beta chain. Generated by immunoSEQ multiplex PCR, the TCRdb table keeps only in-frame clones and is missing some. The table shows 240,000 or so clones, with around 81% occurring only once. The data are from a study of blood T cell repertoires in COVID-19. J was trimmed by 8 bases and V by 0 bases; bases with no gene match: 2. The length of the CDR3 is 12 residues. Looked up from germline, CDR1 is GTSNPN and CDR2 is SVGIG (reference sequence). The sequence came from a woman older than 75 with COVID-19, enrolled during active disease. Material: peripheral blood. The chain combines TRBV30 with TRBJ1-2, with 8 bases that match TRBD1. As DNA, the CDR3 is TGTGCCTGGAGTGTCAGGGGGCAAGGCTACACCTTC. Translation: CAWSVRGQGYTF. Looking up the rest from reference TRBV30 and TRBJ1-2 gives the full variable domain: SQTIHQWPATLVQPVGSPLSLECTVEGTSNPNLYWYRQAAGRGLQLLFYSVGIGQISSEVPQNLSASRPQDRQFILSSKKLLLSDSGFYLCAWSVRGQGYTFGSGTRLTVV.